Below, one T cell receptor (beta chain) is given with its context. The target of this receptor is not known. Qualities for individual bases were not recorded, and no much larger clone is one base off. Sequences MNHGY (CDR1) and SAAAGT (CDR2) are obtained from the germline V gene. The CDR3 sequence holds 15 residues, the cysteine and phenylalanine included. Left in the record is the CDR3 DNA by itself, 45 bases read in frame from the first base. Trimming removed 5 bases from V and 8 bases from J; the gene matches leave 8 bases unexplained. TCR beta CDR3 regions were sequenced from DNA using the immunoSEQ Assay. Per the original workflow: To compute T cell density, TCR beta template counts were normalized to usable DNA, which was estimated by amplifying housekeeping genes. Richness was estimated using the preseqR package, with extrapolation to 400,000 templates for PBMC samples and to 120,000 templates for tissue samples. Clonality was calculated as one minus Pielou's evenness. Tissue-enriched TCRs were identified through differential abundance testing performed on productive amino-acid clonotypes, with a minimum total count of 5 and an alpha of 0.1. Repertoire overlap between compartments was quantified with the Jaccard Index and Morisita Overlap Index. GLIPH grouped TCR beta CDR3s together with public tetramer-defined viral CDR3s, and a viral motif had to include at least three viral sequences and show V-gene enrichment. TCRdb's version of the immuneACCESS table is confined to in-frame rearrangements and falls short of the full clone set. An unresolved V gene accounts for under half of the shortfall where checked; the remainder is of unknown origin. That table furnishes V, J and clone size, whereas the DNA furnished D and trimming. This sample gives about 8,200 clones in total; 45% to 65% of them show up just once. About 7.3% of the sample is held by the ten biggest clonotypes.

This entry comes from a study of T cells in localized non-small cell lung cancer (dated by TCRdb to the early 2020s). Background for the entire study: T cell repertoires of 236 early-stage NSCLC patients were analyzed, with tumors being compared against uninvolved tumor-adjacent lungs. The cohort consisted of roughly 240 treatment-naive NSCLC patients whose localized lung tumors had been resected. Of the NSCLC patients, around 130 were male and approximately 99 were female, and the mean age was roughly 61 years.

The full study reports these points: Longer overall survival was associated with higher T cell density in blood, whereas shorter survival was associated with higher clonality in adjacent lung. Uninvolved tumor-adjacent lung showed the highest T cell clonality, higher than tumor, which suggests more focused antigenic responses in the uninvolved tumor-adjacent lung. Because multi-region tumor sequencing was not performed, intratumor heterogeneity could not be ruled out. A median of around 50 of the top 100 tumor clones were detected in paired uninvolved adjacent lung, and 25 to 35 of these tumor clones were also found among the top 100 clones of the paired uninvolved adjacent lung. Because the study design was exploratory, TCR variables were selected using unadjusted p-values without false-discovery rate correction.

The sequence came from a male donor older than 55 with stage I squamous cell lung carcinoma. The sequence is built from TRBV6-8 and TRBJ2-1, with 11 bases matching TRBD2. The source material was lymph node tissue, sampled before any cancer treatment. In nucleotide form, the sequence is TGTGCCAGCAGTCCACTAGCGGGAGACGTCGATGAGCAGTTCTTC. Its translation is CASSPLAGDVDEQFF.